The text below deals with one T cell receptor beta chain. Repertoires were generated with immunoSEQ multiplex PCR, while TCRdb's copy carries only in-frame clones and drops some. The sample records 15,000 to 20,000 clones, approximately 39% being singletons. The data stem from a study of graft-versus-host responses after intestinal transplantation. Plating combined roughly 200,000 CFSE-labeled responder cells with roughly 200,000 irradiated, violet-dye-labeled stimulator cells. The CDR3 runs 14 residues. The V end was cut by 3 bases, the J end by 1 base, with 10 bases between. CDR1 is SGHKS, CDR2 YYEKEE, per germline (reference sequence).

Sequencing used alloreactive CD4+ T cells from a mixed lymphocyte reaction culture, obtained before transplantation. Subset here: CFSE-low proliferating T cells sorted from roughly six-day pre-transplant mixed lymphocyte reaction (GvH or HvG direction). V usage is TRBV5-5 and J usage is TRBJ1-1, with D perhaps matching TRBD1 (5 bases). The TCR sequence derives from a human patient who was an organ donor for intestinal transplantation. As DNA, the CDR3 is TGTGCCAGCAGCTATCTAGACAGGAACACTGAAGCTTTCTTT. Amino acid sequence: CASSYLDRNTEAFF.